This T cell receptor beta chain was sequenced for a study of vaccination and CD4 T cells after COVID-19. Treatment defined: roughly 10-day PBMC culture with coronavirus spike peptide pools or control peptides (ViraFEST assay). For ViraFEST, peptide pools expanded antigen-specific T cells, after which the TCRs were sequenced. With the Oncomine TCR Beta short-read assay, DNA from cultured CD4+ T cells was sequenced. Genomic DNA was isolated from cultured CD4+ T cells. In TCRdb, the PCR reads were re-called with MiXCR into one record per CDR3 protein. This sample yields about 22,000 distinct CDR3 sequences, of which over 25% are seen a single time; about an eighth belongs to the top ten. V was pared by 4 bases and J by 5 bases, with 7 bases of the junction left unmatched. Per germline, CDR1 SGHRS and CDR2 YFSETQ. The CDR3 covers 14 residues. A word on this clonotype: Its antigen is as yet unknown.

This sequence originates from a human donor with COVID-19. The source material was cultured CD4+ T cells from blood. The chain recombines TRBV5-1 with TRBJ2-3; 7 bases match TRBD2. The chain's CDR3 is CASSGGGEGDTQYF. Here the CDR3 DNA reads TGCGCCAGCAGCGGAGGAGGGGAGGGAGATACGCAGTATTTT.